The 29 T cell receptor beta chains listed next were all sequenced from one sample in a study of long-term antiretroviral therapy in people with HIV. Researchers ran immunoSEQ v3.0 at survey level. The table came from immunoSEQ multiplex PCR; TCRdb's copy has only in-frame clones and leaves some out. The sample includes about 21,000 clones, 80% to 90% seen only once; the top ten take about 8.1%. The sample here was unsorted PBMCs, taken 0.2 years before starting antiretroviral therapy. These receptors were taken from a man younger than 35 with HIV.

This chain links TRBV7-2 with TRBJ2-7; the D is unclear. Germline V gene sequence: CDR1 SGHTA, CDR2 FQGNSA. V was trimmed by 3 bases and J by 2 bases, leaving 11 bases between them. The CDR3 sequence is 14 residues long. The CDR3 region is CASSLSGGTYEQYF. The CDR3 DNA follows: TGTGCCAGCAGCTTGTCAGGCGGCACCTACGAGCAGTACTTC. Looking up the rest from reference TRBV7-2 and TRBJ2-7 gives the full variable domain: GAGVSQSPSNKVTEKGKDVELRCDPISGHTALYWYRQSLGQGLEFLIYFQGNSAPDKSGLPSDRFSAERTGGSVSTLTIQRTQQEDSAVYLCASSLSGGTYEQYFGPGTRLTVT.

The chain combines TRBV18 with TRBJ2-1; TRBD1 matches at 9 bases. This CDR3 region has 16 residues. Trimming at V came to 3 bases and at J to 5 bases, leaving 8 bases not matched to a gene. Germline V gene lookup returns CDR1 KGHSH and CDR2 LQKENI. CDR3 sequence: CASSPIGTGIHNEQFF. The CDR3, as DNA: TGTGCCAGCTCACCCATCGGGACAGGGATCCACAATGAGCAGTTCTTC.

The rearrangement uses TRBV13 and TRBJ1-1; TRBD1 agrees at 7 bases. The germline CDR1 and CDR2 sequences are PRHDT and FYEKMQ (reference sequence). With V trimmed by 5 bases and J by 4 bases, 4 bases remained unmatched. The CDR3 spans 13 residues. The CDR3 bases are TGTGCCAGCAGCCCCCGGGACAGCACTGAAGCTTTCTTT. This sequence encodes CASSPRDSTEAFF.

This chain connects TRBV7-9 to TRBJ1-1; D possibly corresponds to TRBD1 (6 bases). From germline, CDR1 is SEHNR and CDR2 FQNEAQ (reference sequence). The CDR3 consists of 15 residues. The V end was cut by 5 bases, the J end by 3 bases, with 16 bases between. CDR3 sequence: CASSPGTNRDTEAFF. In nucleotides, the CDR3 is TGTGCCAGCAGCCCCGGGACAAATCGGGACACTGAAGCTTTCTTT.

This clone was counted once. At one end, the junction sequence differs from germline, possibly due to a read error. The gene calls are TRBV7-7 and TRBJ2-2; D is possibly TRBD2 (5 bases). The CDR3 contains 13 residues. Germline CDR1 SSHAT, CDR2 FNYEAQ (reference sequence). For the CDR3, the DNA is TGTGCTAGCAGCTTGAGGGACACCGGGGAGCTGTTTTTT. Protein: CASSLRDTGELFF.

On this clone itself: The junction does not match germline at one end; this may be a read error. The CDR3 reads CASSLGAGEGETQYF. The CDR3, as DNA: TGTGCTAGCAGCTTAGGAGCGGGAGAGGGAGAGACCCAGTACTTC. This sequence joins TRBV7-7 and TRBJ2-5; TRBD2 agrees at 8 bases. Germline CDR1 and CDR2: SSHAT and FNYEAQ (reference sequence). There are 15 residues in the CDR3.

The chain recombines TRBV30 with TRBJ2-7; TRBD1 agrees at 10 bases. Germline CDR1 reads GTSNPN; CDR2 reads SVGIG (reference sequence). The CDR3 runs to 13 residues. V lost 4 bases and J lost 6; bases outside the gene matches: 6. The CDR3 DNA sequence: TGTGCCTGGAAGGGGACAGGGGAGACCGAGCAGTACTTC. Its protein is CAWKGTGETEQYF.

The gene calls are TRBV7-2 and TRBJ2-7; D ambiguous. Trimming stripped 2 bases from V and 5 bases from J, with 13 bases between. The CDR3 contains 14 residues. Germline-derived CDR1 and CDR2 are SGHTA and FQGNSA. CDR3: CASSLIYGPDEQYF. The CDR3 DNA reads as TGTGCCAGCAGCTTAATTTACGGTCCCGACGAGCAGTACTTC.

The chain joins TRBV11-1 to TRBJ2-4; D not certain. Germline V gives CDR1 SGHAT, CDR2 FQDESV (reference sequence). CDR3 length: 17 residues. The V gene lost 2 bases and the J gene lost 0 bases, with 14 bases spanning the gap. CDR3: CASSLYFLNLAKNIQYF. The CDR3 nucleotides read TGTGCCAGCAGCTTATATTTTCTGAACCTAGCCAAAAACATTCAGTACTTC.

The chain carries TRBV10-3 and TRBJ1-1, with TRBD1 as a possible D gene (6 bases). Germline V lookup: CDR1 ENHRY, CDR2 SYGVKD. V lost 2 bases, J lost 1 base, and 8 bases lay in between. The CDR3 extends over 14 amino acids. The CDR3 spells CAISEKGQNTEAFF. CDR3 nucleotides: TGTGCCATCAGTGAGAAGGGACAGAACACTGAAGCTTTCTTT.

The chain links TRBV27 to TRBJ2-2; D is unresolved. Trimming removed 3 bases at V and 6 bases at J, with 5 bases between. The CDR3 runs 12 residues. The germline V gene encodes CDR1 MNHEY and CDR2 SMNVEV (reference sequence). The CDR3 DNA reads as TGTGCCAGCAGTTTCATAGCCGGGGAGCTGTTTTTT. The encoded protein is CASSFIAGELFF.

The chain uses TRBV5-1 and TRBJ2-3; no clear D gene. Germline CDR1 SGHRS, CDR2 YFSETQ. V lost 0 bases and J 0 bases, leaving 11 bases between the germline ends. CDR3 length: 16 amino acids. Written as DNA, the CDR3 is TGCGCCAGCAGCTTGGAAGGCTTTGAGAGCACAGATACGCAGTATTTT. As protein: CASSLEGFESTDTQYF.

The CDR3 DNA follows: TGTGCCATCAAGGAGAGCTCTGGAAACACCATATATTTT. Translation gives CAIKESSGNTIYF. The chain links TRBV10-3 to TRBJ1-3; D uncertain. The CDR3 is 13 amino acids. Germline CDR1 is ENHRY and CDR2 is SYGVKD. Trimming stripped 7 bases from V and 0 bases from J, with 7 bases between.

The chain joins TRBV6-5 to TRBJ1-2; TRBD1 is a possible D gene (6 bases). Germline loops: CDR1 MNHEY, CDR2 SVGAGI. This CDR3 spans 15 amino acids. V lost 6 bases, J lost 3 bases, and 17 bases lay in between. CDR3 bases: TGTGCCAGCAGCGGGCTGGGGGGCGATGACTATGGCTACACCTTC. This sequence encodes CASSGLGGDDYGYTF.

J is TRBJ1-4 and V is TRBV6-5, with D uncertain. This CDR3 comprises 14 residues. In germline, CDR1 is MNHEY, CDR2 SVGAGI. V was trimmed by 5 bases and J by 6 bases, leaving 13 bases between them. The CDR3 bases are TGTGCCAGCAGTGAAAGCACCGGGCATGAAAAACTGTTTTTT. Encoded protein: CASSESTGHEKLFF.

The chain is built from TRBV6-5 and TRBJ2-7, with D possibly called TRBD1 or TRBD2 (5 bases each). CDR3 length equals 14 residues. Germline CDR1 and CDR2: MNHEY and SVGAGI. V lost 0 bases, J lost 7 bases, and 13 bases lay in between. The CDR3 region is CASSYSRVRGEQYF. The CDR3 region has the DNA TGTGCCAGCAGTTACTCGAGGGTAAGGGGAGAGCAGTACTTC.

The rearrangement joins TRBV7-9 to TRBJ2-7, with unresolved D. Germline V gene sequence: CDR1 SEHNR, CDR2 FQNEAQ (reference sequence). CDR3 size: 11 residues. Deletions cut 2 bases from V and 3 bases from J, with 2 bases between. In DNA, the CDR3 is TGTGCCAGCAGCTTAAGCTACGAGCAGTACTTC. Protein sequence: CASSLSYEQYF.

This sequence joins TRBV7-8 and TRBJ2-5; no definite D call. With 5 bases removed from V and 1 base from J, the gap between germline ends came to 14 bases. CDR3 size: 15 residues. CDR1 is SGHVS, CDR2 FQNEAQ, per germline. As DNA, the CDR3 is TGTGCCAGCAGCCCCCATCGGACGACCCAAGAGACCCAGTACTTC. Its translation is CASSPHRTTQETQYF.

The CDR3 sequence: CASLGIYGYTF. The CDR3 DNA reads TGTGCCAGCCTGGGGATCTATGGCTACACCTTC. The chain carries TRBV7-8 and TRBJ1-2; D unresolved. Germline V CDR1 and CDR2: SGHVS, FQNEAQ. The CDR3 totals 11 residues. Trimming pared 8 bases from V and 4 bases from J, leaving 8 bases between.

This chain uses TRBV12-5 with TRBJ1-1; D gene ambiguous. With 7 bases removed from V and 0 bases from J, the gap between germline ends came to 12 bases. Germline CDR1 reads LGHNT; CDR2 reads FRNRAP. The CDR3 covers 14 residues. The CDR3 bases are TGTGCTAGTGCCAGAGGCGTCATGAACACTGAAGCTTTCTTT. It is translated as CASARGVMNTEAFF. Filled out from reference TRBV12-5 and TRBJ1-1, the complete variable domain reads DARVTQTPRHKVTEMGQEVTMRCQPILGHNTVFWYRQTMMQGLELLAYFRNRAPLDDSGMPKDRFSAEMPDATLATLKIQPSEPRDSAVYFCASARGVMNTEAFFGQGTRLTVV.

This chain links TRBV7-6 with TRBJ2-2, with TRBD2 matching over 13 bases. CDR1 is SGHVS, CDR2 FNYEAQ, per germline. The trim removed 4 bases at V and 9 bases at J, leaving 11 bases unmatched. CDR3 length equals 17 residues. CDR3 bases: TGTGCCAGCAGCTCTGGACTAGCGGGAGTCAATTTAAGGGAGCTGTTTTTT. It yields the protein CASSSGLAGVNLRELFF.

The chain carries TRBV28 and TRBJ2-7, with D tentatively TRBD2 (5 bases). The length of the CDR3 is 14 residues. The V end lost 9 bases, the J end lost 0 bases, and 15 bases lay between the germline ends. CDR1 and CDR2 from the germline V gene are MDHEN and SYDVKM. CDR3 coding DNA: TGTGCCAGTATTATGGACTCAAGCTCCTACGAGCAGTACTTC. Translating gives CASIMDSSSYEQYF.

V and J are TRBV7-8 and TRBJ1-6; tentative D call: TRBD1 (5 bases). The CDR3 totals 15 residues. Germline CDR1 is SGHVS and CDR2 is FQNEAQ. The ends were cut back, 2 bases at V and 10 bases at J, with 15 bases in the middle. CDR3 bases: TGTGCCAGCAGCTTAACCGGACGACAGAACTCACCCCTCCACTTT. It encodes CASSLTGRQNSPLHF. The full variable domain, completed using reference TRBV7-8 and TRBJ1-6, is GAGVSQSPRYKVAKRGQDVALRCDPISGHVSLFWYQQALGQGPEFLTYFQNEAQLDKSGLPSDRFFAERPEGSVSTLKIQRTQQEDSAVYLCASSLTGRQNSPLHFGNGTRLTVT.

The chain joins TRBV7-6 to TRBJ2-7, with TRBD2 matching over 9 bases. Germline CDR1 is SGHVS and CDR2 is FNYEAQ. The J segment lost 4 bases and the V segment lost 2 bases, leaving 9 bases of the junction unmatched. The CDR3 is made up of 16 amino acids. The CDR3 spells CASSLRVGLAGYEQYF. The DNA of the CDR3 is TGTGCCAGCAGCTTAAGAGTTGGGCTAGCGGGGTACGAGCAGTACTTC.

V usage is TRBV4-3 and J usage is TRBJ1-3, with a tentative D call TRBD1 (6 bases). The CDR3 is made up of 14 amino acids. The germline V gene has CDR1 LGHNA and CDR2 YSLEER. V lost 3 bases and J lost 4, with 10 bases in between. The CDR3 protein is CASSHTQGGNTIYF. The CDR3, as DNA: TGCGCCAGCAGCCATACACAGGGAGGAAACACCATATATTTT.

This clone was picked up one time. The chain joins TRBV7-9 to TRBJ1-2; no firm D call. CDR1 is SEHNR, CDR2 FQNEAQ, per germline (reference sequence). V gave up 2 bases and J gave up 6 bases, with 7 bases separating them. The CDR3 spans 12 residues. CDR3 nucleotide sequence: TGTGCCAGCAGCTTAAATGGGGATGGCTACACCTTC. It codes for CASSLNGDGYTF.

The DNA of the CDR3 is TGTGCCAGCAGCGTAGGGAAAGTTGACACTGAAGCTTTCTTT. Translation gives CASSVGKVDTEAFF. The chain joins TRBV9 to TRBJ1-1; D not certain. In germline, CDR1 is SGDLS, CDR2 YYNGEE. The CDR3 runs 14 residues. V gave up 0 bases and J gave up 3 bases, with 9 bases separating them. Using reference TRBV9 and TRBJ1-1 for the parts outside the CDR3, the full variable domain is DSGVTQTPKHLITATGQRVTLRCSPRSGDLSVYWYQQSLDQGLQFLIQYYNGEERAKGNILERFSAQQFPDLHSELNLSSLELGDSALYFCASSVGKVDTEAFFGQGTRLTVV.

This chain links TRBV6-5 with TRBJ2-7; TRBD1 agrees at 10 bases. The CDR3 has 14 amino acids. The germline CDR1 and CDR2 sequences are MNHEY and SVGAGI. V trimming: 8 bases; J trimming: 7 bases; junction bases outside the gene matches: 11. CDR3 in amino acids: CASGRQGARVEQYF. The CDR3 nucleotides read TGTGCCAGCGGGCGACAGGGGGCTAGAGTTGAGCAGTACTTC.

This rearrangement joins TRBV6-5 to TRBJ1-3; a possible D gene is TRBD1 (5 bases). Germline V gives CDR1 MNHEY, CDR2 SVGAGI. The CDR3 is 14 residues long. The V end lost 0 bases, the J end lost 4 bases, and 7 bases lay between the germline ends. The CDR3 region is CASSYSTAGNTIYF. DNA of the CDR3: TGTGCCAGCAGTTACTCGACAGCCGGAAACACCATATATTTT.